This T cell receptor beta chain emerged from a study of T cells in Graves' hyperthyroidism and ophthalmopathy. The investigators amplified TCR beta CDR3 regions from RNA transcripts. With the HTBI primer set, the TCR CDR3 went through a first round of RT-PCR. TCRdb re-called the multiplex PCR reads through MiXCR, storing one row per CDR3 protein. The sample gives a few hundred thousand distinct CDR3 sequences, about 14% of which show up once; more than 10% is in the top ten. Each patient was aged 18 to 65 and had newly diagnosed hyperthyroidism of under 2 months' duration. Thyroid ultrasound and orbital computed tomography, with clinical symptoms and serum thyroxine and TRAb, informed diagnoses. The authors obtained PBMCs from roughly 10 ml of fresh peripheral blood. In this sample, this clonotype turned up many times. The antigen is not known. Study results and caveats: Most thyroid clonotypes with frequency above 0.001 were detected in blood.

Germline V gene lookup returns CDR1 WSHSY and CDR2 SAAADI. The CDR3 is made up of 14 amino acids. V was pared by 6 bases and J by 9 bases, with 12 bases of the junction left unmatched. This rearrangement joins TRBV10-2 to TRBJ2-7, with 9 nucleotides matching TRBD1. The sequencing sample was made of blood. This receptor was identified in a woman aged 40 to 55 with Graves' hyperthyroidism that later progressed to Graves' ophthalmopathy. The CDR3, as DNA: TGCGCCAGCAGCGCGGGGACAGGGTCCCTAGGGCAGTACTTC. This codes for CASSAGTGSLGQYF.